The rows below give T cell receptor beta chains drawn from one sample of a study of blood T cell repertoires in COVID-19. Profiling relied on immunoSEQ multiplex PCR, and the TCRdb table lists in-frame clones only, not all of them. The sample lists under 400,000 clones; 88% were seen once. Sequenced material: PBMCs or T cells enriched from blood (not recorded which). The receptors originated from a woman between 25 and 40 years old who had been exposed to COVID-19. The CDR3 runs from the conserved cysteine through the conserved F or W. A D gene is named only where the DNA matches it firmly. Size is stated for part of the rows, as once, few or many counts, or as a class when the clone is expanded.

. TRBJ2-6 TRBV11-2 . TGTGCCAGCAGCCCCACGACCGGTCAGGGGACTGGGGCCAACGTCCTGACTTTC CASSPTTGQGTGANVLTF
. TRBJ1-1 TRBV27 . TGTGCCAGCAGTTTCGGGGTTCTGAGCACTGAAGCTTTCTTT CASSFGVLSTEAFF
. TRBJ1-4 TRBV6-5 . TGTGCCAGCACCCTCCGGGCAGGGAAGAAACTGTTTTTT CASTLRAGKKLFF
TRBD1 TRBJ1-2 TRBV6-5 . TGTGCCAGCAGTCCTCCCGGGACAGGGGGTGGCTACACCTTC CASSPPGTGGGYTF
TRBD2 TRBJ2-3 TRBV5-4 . TGTGCCAGCAGCTTGGGCCCCCCGACTAGCGGACTCACAGATACGCAGTATTTT CASSLGPPTSGLTDTQYF
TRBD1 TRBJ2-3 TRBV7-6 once TGTGCCAGCAGCTGGGTACAGGGGGGCGCAGATACGCAGTATTTT CASSWVQGGADTQYF
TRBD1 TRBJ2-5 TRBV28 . TGTGCCAGCAGTAAGAACAGGGGGTTTATCTGGGAGACCCAGTACTTC CASSKNRGFIWETQYF
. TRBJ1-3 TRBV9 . TGTGCCAGCAGCGTCGGCGGGAACCCAACAATCTCTGGAAACACCATATATTTT CASSVGGNPTISGNTIYF
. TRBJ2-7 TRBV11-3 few TGTGCCAGCAGCCCGGGGTCCGGCCACGAGCAGTACTTC CASSPGSGHEQYF
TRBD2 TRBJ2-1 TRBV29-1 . TGCAGCGCCCCAACTAGCGGGAGGGTTCAGGGTGAGCAGTTCTTC CSAPTSGRVQGEQFF
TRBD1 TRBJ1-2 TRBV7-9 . TGTGCCAGCAGCCTTGGAACCGACAGGGACTATGGCTACACCTTC CASSLGTDRDYGYTF
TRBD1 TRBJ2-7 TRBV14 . TGTGCCAGCAGCCACCCCTTGGGACAGGGCTACGAGCAGTACTTC CASSHPLGQGYEQYF
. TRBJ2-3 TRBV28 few TGTGCCAGCAGTTTAGCAGGATCGTCGGCACAGGGAAGTGCAGATACGCAGTATTTT CASSLAGSSAQGSADTQYF
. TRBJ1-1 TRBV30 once TGTGCCTGGAGTGTAGCGACTACCCGAAACACTGAAGCTTTCTTT CAWSVATTRNTEAFF
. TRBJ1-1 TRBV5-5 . TGTGCCAGCAGCCTCATAGACAACCTGAACACTGAAGCTTTCTTT CASSLIDNLNTEAFF
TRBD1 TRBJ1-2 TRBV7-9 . TGTGCCAGCAGCTTACGAGGGACAGACCTATCGTTAGCTAACTATGGCTACACCTTC CASSLRGTDLSLANYGYTF
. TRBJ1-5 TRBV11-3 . TGTGCCAGCAGCTTAGACGGGGACAATCAGCCCCAGCATTTT CASSLDGDNQPQHF
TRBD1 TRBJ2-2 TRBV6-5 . TGTGCCAGCAGCCTAGACAGGGTCGACACCGGGGAGCTGTTTTTT CASSLDRVDTGELFF
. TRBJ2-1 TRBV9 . TGTGCCAGCAGCGTAGGATGGGGAGGTGAGCAGTTCTTC CASSVGWGGEQFF
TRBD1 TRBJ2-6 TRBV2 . TGTGCCAGGACAGGGGGCGCTGGGGCCAACGTCCTGACTTTC CARTGGAGANVLTF